These 30 T cell receptor beta chains came from one sample sequenced in a study of CXCR3 chemokines and chemotherapy response in bladder cancer (dated by TCRdb to the early 2020s). The library was built by means of PCR. The instrument was an Illumina HiSeq 2500. The public reads were run again by TCRdb, first through fastp at Q25 and then through MiXCR, and only productive beta chains were kept. Every CDR3 protein is listed once, alongside the most common genes and DNA of its rows. This sample is represented by around 1,200 distinct CDR3 sequences; approximately 19% of them were singletons. The ten largest clones capture roughly 48% of the sample. This sample was taken from a patient whose treatment included neoadjuvant chemotherapy. These receptors all come from a human donor with bladder cancer that did not respond to neoadjuvant chemotherapy.

Note on this clonotype: A far larger clone is one base from this, pointing to a likely read error. The gene calls are TRBV10-3 and TRBJ1-2; D not resolved. Germline V gene sequence: CDR1 ENHRY, CDR2 SYGVKD. The CDR3 runs 12 residues. The ends were cut back, 6 bases at V and 3 bases at J, with 8 bases in the middle. The CDR3 reads CAISPSDYGYTF. The CDR3, as DNA: TGTGCCATCAGCCCCTCGGACTATGGCTACACCTTC.

By sample share, this clonotype is medium-sized. The rearrangement uses TRBV6-5 and TRBJ1-5; no reliable D call. V was clipped by 5 bases and J by 0 bases, with 2 bases between them. The germline V gene encodes CDR1 MNHEY and CDR2 SVGAGI. The CDR3 has 12 residues. CDR3: CASSTSNQPQHF. CDR3 nucleotides: TGTGCCAGCAGTACTAGCAATCAGCCCCAGCATTTT.

V is TRBV18 and J is TRBJ1-6; D is perhaps TRBD1 (5 bases). The V gene's germline CDR1 is KGHSH and CDR2 LQKENI. CDR3 length equals 13 residues. Trimming stripped 5 bases from V and 8 bases from J, with 10 bases between. The CDR3 sequence: CASSEQGYSPLHF. Here the CDR3 DNA reads TGTGCCAGCTCAGAGCAGGGATATTCACCCCTCCACTTT.

A remark on this clonotype: A read error likely explains this, since a far larger clone differs by one base. V and J are TRBV10-3 and TRBJ2-3, with D tentatively TRBD2 (5 bases). This CDR3 is 13 amino acids long. V lost 6 bases and J lost 1, with 8 bases in between. From germline, CDR1 is ENHRY and CDR2 SYGVKD. CDR3 amino acids: CAIRGRGTDTQYF. CDR3 DNA sequence: TGTGCCATCAGGGGGAGAGGCACAGATACGCAGTATTTT.

This clonotype showed up many times. CDR3 residues: CSARTGINSYEQYF. CDR3 DNA: TGCAGTGCTAGAACTGGGATCAATTCCTACGAGCAGTACTTC. The rearrangement joins TRBV20-1 to TRBJ2-7, with D unresolved. CDR1 and CDR2 (germline): DFQATT, SNEGSKA (reference sequence). The CDR3 has 14 residues. The V end lost 2 bases, the J end lost 1 base, and 12 bases lay between the germline ends.

This clonotype has at least ten counts. The V call is TRBV7-2, the J call TRBJ2-7; D gene ambiguous. The CDR3 has 16 amino acids. Germline CDR1 SGHTA, CDR2 FQGNSA. With 5 bases removed from V and 0 bases from J, the gap between germline ends came to 17 bases. As DNA, the CDR3 is TGTGCCAGCAGCGTCCCCCGGTCAGAATACTCCTACGAGCAGTACTTC. Translation gives CASSVPRSEYSYEQYF.

This clonotype was recorded at least ten times. The chain employs TRBV20-1 and TRBJ1-6, with 8 nucleotides matching TRBD1. J lost 7 bases, V lost 0 bases, and 8 bases had no gene match. Germline assignment: CDR1 DFQATT and CDR2 SNEGSKA (reference sequence). This CDR3 comprises 16 residues. The chain's CDR3 is CSAREGWTGRNSPLHF. The CDR3 DNA is TGCAGTGCTAGAGAAGGATGGACAGGGAGGAATTCACCCCTCCACTTT.

This clonotype was seen a handful of times. The chain uses TRBV2 and TRBJ1-1, with 7 bases identical to TRBD1. The CDR3 sequence is 14 residues long. The trim removed 4 bases at V and 0 bases at J, leaving 2 bases unmatched. Per the germline V gene, CDR1 is SNHLY and CDR2 is FYNNEI. CDR3 loop: CASSGDRLNTEAFF. In DNA, the CDR3 is TGTGCCAGCAGTGGGGACAGACTGAACACTGAAGCTTTCTTT.

In this sample, this clonotype is medium-sized. This rearrangement joins TRBV10-3 to TRBJ2-1, with 10 positions matching TRBD2. The CDR3 runs 15 residues. Per the germline V gene, CDR1 is ENHRY and CDR2 is SYGVKD. The V segment lost 1 base and the J segment 10 bases; nucleotides outside the gene matches: 7. CDR3: CAISELSGRASEQFF. For the CDR3, the DNA is TGTGCCATCAGTGAGTTGAGCGGGAGGGCATCCGAGCAGTTCTTC.

The chain recombines TRBV29-1 with TRBJ2-3; 12 bases are shared with TRBD2. CDR1 is SQVTM and CDR2 is ANQGSEA in the germline V gene. CDR3 length equals 17 residues. V trimming: 2 bases; J trimming: 6 bases; junction bases outside the gene matches: 12. CDR3 coding DNA: TGCAGCGTTGAACGCCTAGCGGGAGGGGGGGCGAAGGATACGCAGTATTTT. This translates into CSVERLAGGGAKDTQYF.

Remarks on this clonotype: A far larger clone is off by one base, so a read error is likely. The chain uses TRBV12-3 or TRBV12-4 and TRBJ2-7; a weak D match, TRBD1 (5 bases). This CDR3 is built from 14 residues. Trimming removed 4 bases from V and 7 bases from J, with 17 bases in between. The CDR3 region is CASSSTRANNEQYF. Written as DNA, the CDR3 is TGTGCCAGCAGTTCCACCAGGGCAAACAATGAGCAGTACTTC.

Judged by abundance, this clonotype is medium-sized. The chain carries TRBV5-4 and TRBJ1-4; 7 nucleotides match TRBD1. The junction had 3 bases not matched to a gene; V was cut back by 4 bases and J by 0 bases. This CDR3 has 15 residues. Germline-derived CDR1 and CDR2 are SGHNT and YYREEE (reference sequence). In DNA form, the CDR3 reads TGTGCCAGCAGCCGGGACAGTGCAACTAATGAAAAACTGTTTTTT. Its translation is CASSRDSATNEKLFF.

This chain connects TRBV20-1 to TRBJ2-3, with 7 bases that match TRBD2. V was clipped by 6 bases and J by 8 bases; unmatched bases: 11. Per the germline V gene, CDR1 is DFQATT and CDR2 is SNEGSKA (reference sequence). The CDR3 totals 13 residues. The CDR3: CSAERGPRGTQYF. The CDR3 DNA follows: TGCAGTGCAGAGCGGGGCCCCCGTGGTACGCAGTATTTT.

The chain employs TRBV7-2 and TRBJ2-5, with TRBD1 matching 8 bases. TRBJ2-7 matches the DNA end more closely, so the J call is doubtful. The CDR3 extends over 18 amino acids. Germline assignment: CDR1 SGHTA and CDR2 FQGNSA. For the CDR3, the DNA is TGTGCCAGCAGCTTTCGGGTCCGGGGGACAGGCCTTATATACGAGCAGTACTTC. This encodes CASSFRVRGTGLIYEQYF.

This clonotype is medium-sized by share. This chain joins TRBV27 and TRBJ2-7, with D possibly being TRBD1 or TRBD2 (5 bases each). The germline V gene has CDR1 MNHEY and CDR2 SMNVEV (reference sequence). The CDR3 consists of 15 residues. Trimming pared 5 bases from V and 6 bases from J, leaving 20 bases between. This chain's CDR3 is CASSPTGTTPGEQYF. The CDR3, as DNA: TGTGCCAGCAGTCCCACCGGGACCACTCCAGGCGAGCAGTACTTC.

The chain uses TRBV9 and TRBJ2-3; unclear D gene. Trimming removed 4 bases at V and 0 bases at J, with 15 bases between. Germline V gene lookup returns CDR1 SGDLS and CDR2 YYNGEE. CDR3 size: 16 residues. The CDR3 DNA reads TGTGCCAGCAGCTATGCTAGAATCCCTAGCACAGATACGCAGTATTTT. Its protein product is CASSYARIPSTDTQYF.

This clonotype was found a few times. One base separates it from a far larger clone, so it is likely a read error. The chain combines TRBV7-2 with TRBJ2-7; 7 bases match TRBD1. The CDR3 extends over 14 amino acids. The germline V gene encodes CDR1 SGHTA and CDR2 FQGNSA. The V gene end was trimmed by 1 base and the J gene end by 7 bases; junction bases not matched to a gene: 7. The CDR3 here is CASSLVGGHNEQYF. For the CDR3, the DNA is TGTGCCAGCAGCTTAGTAGGGGGCCACAATGAGCAGTACTTC.

Ten or more counts support this clonotype. The rearrangement joins TRBV12-3 or TRBV12-4 to TRBJ2-2, with 10 positions matching TRBD1. Losses at the gene ends were 2 bases for V and 7 bases for J; bases not matched to a gene: 7. This CDR3 spans 16 amino acids. The CDR3 nucleotides are TGTGCCAGCAGTTTATGGGACAGGGGATGGGGCGGGGAGCTGTTTTTT. Translating gives CASSLWDRGWGGELFF.

By share, this clonotype counts as medium-sized. The V call is TRBV7-9, the J call TRBJ2-3; TRBD2 matches 7 bases. This CDR3 region has 20 residues. Germline V gene sequence: CDR1 SEHNR, CDR2 FQNEAQ (reference sequence). V shed 5 bases, J shed 0 bases, and the junction held 20 bases outside the gene matches. CDR3 DNA sequence: TGTGCCAGCAGCGCCCCCGAGGCTTGGCTAGCGGATACTAGCACAGATACGCAGTATTTT. Amino acids: CASSAPEAWLADTSTDTQYF.

This clonotype was counted ten times or more. The chain links TRBV7-3 to TRBJ2-3; 10 nucleotides line up with TRBD2. The germline V gene encodes CDR1 SGHTA and CDR2 FQGTGA. The CDR3 spans 15 residues. Trimming cost V 0 bases and J 6 bases; bases outside gene matches: 3. In DNA, the CDR3 is TGTGCCAGCAGCTTAACAGCGGGGGGGGTCGATACGCAGTATTTT. Protein product: CASSLTAGGVDTQYF.

This clonotype has more than one count but fewer than ten. This likely traces to a read error, being one base from a far larger clone. This chain connects TRBV24-1 to TRBJ2-7, with TRBD1 matching over 7 bases. Germline loops: CDR1 KGHDR, CDR2 SFDVKD. This CDR3 has 15 amino acids. The V segment lost 4 bases and the J segment 7 bases; nucleotides outside the gene matches: 12. CDR3 DNA sequence: TGTGCCACCAGTGAGTCAGGGGGAGTTGGTAATGAGCAGTACTTC. It encodes CATSESGGVGNEQYF.

In its sample, this clonotype was seen many times. This chain uses TRBV20-1 with TRBJ2-5, with TRBD1 matching over 11 bases. This CDR3 spans 12 amino acids. Germline lookup yields CDR1 DFQATT and CDR2 SNEGSKA (reference sequence). The trim removed 5 bases at V and 7 bases at J, leaving 3 bases unmatched. CDR3 coding DNA: TGCAGTGCTCGGGACAGGGGGGTGACCCAGTACTTC. It translates to CSARDRGVTQYF.

This clonotype was recorded many times. V and J are TRBV30 and TRBJ1-4, with unresolved D. The CDR3 sequence is 10 residues long. Trimming took off 3 bases at V and 8 bases at J, with 4 bases between the two ends. The germline gives CDR1 GTSNPN, CDR2 SVGIG (reference sequence). CDR3 nucleotide sequence: TGTGCCTGGAGAGGGGAAAAACTGTTTTTT. This encodes CAWRGEKLFF.

Points on this clonotype: Given a much more abundant clone one base away, this may be a read error. This chain connects TRBV27 to TRBJ2-2; possibly TRBD2 for D (6 bases). The CDR3 spans 14 residues. Germline V gives CDR1 MNHEY, CDR2 SMNVEV (reference sequence). In DNA, the CDR3 is TGTGCCAGCAGCCTAAAACATCGCACCGGGGGGCTGTTTTTT. Translated: CASSLKHRTGGLFF.

This clonotype was seen repeatedly, ten times or more. This chain connects TRBV11-3 to TRBJ2-5; 10 nucleotides agree with TRBD2. V gave up 1 base and J gave up 5 bases; unmatched junction bases: 4. CDR3 length equals 15 residues. Germline values: CDR1 SGHNT, CDR2 YENEEA. The CDR3 DNA follows: TGTGCCAGCAGCTTAGCTCTAGCGGGGGTGGAGACCCAGTACTTC. Amino acids: CASSLALAGVETQYF.

A word on this clonotype: With only one base between it and a far larger clone, this is likely a read error. The chain carries TRBV24-1 and TRBJ1-4, with D hard to call. The J call could be wrong; TRBJ2-3 is a better fit for the DNA end. Germline CDR1 KGHDR, CDR2 SFDVKD. CDR3 length: 15 residues. CDR3 in amino acids: CATSDNPPLPDTQYF. CDR3 sequence (DNA): TGTGCCACCAGTGACAACCCCCCCCTACCTGATACGCAGTATTTT.

This clonotype was observed at least ten times. It is likely a read error: a sequence one base away is far more abundant. The J gene is TRBJ2-3, the V gene TRBV27; D unresolved. Trimming stripped 5 bases from V and 6 bases from J, with 18 bases between. Germline lookup yields CDR1 MNHEY and CDR2 SMNVEV (reference sequence). The length of the CDR3 is 15 residues. Here the CDR3 reads CASSDNPPLSDTQYF. The CDR3, as DNA: TGTGCCAGCAGTGACAACCCCCCCCTATCTGATACGCAGTATTTT.

This clonotype was observed at least ten times. The chain links TRBV7-9 to TRBJ2-2; D may be TRBD1 (5 bases). The CDR3 covers 14 residues. CDR1 and CDR2 from the germline V gene are SEHNR and FQNEAQ (reference sequence). The germline V and J ends were trimmed by 2 bases and 2 bases, with 6 bases remaining between them. CDR3 loop: CASSLQGNTGELFF. The CDR3, as DNA: TGTGCCAGCAGCTTACAGGGAAACACCGGGGAGCTGTTTTTT.

This clonotype was counted between two and nine times. It differs at one base from a far larger clone, so likely a read error. The CDR3 here is CAISEPLQSFYNSPLHF. Here the CDR3 DNA reads TGTGCCATCAGTGAACCCCTGCAAAGTTTTTATAATTCACCCCTCCACTTT. J is TRBJ1-6 and V is TRBV10-3, with D unresolved. The length of the CDR3 is 17 residues. V was cut by 3 bases and J by 4 bases, with 16 bases left in between. CDR1 and CDR2 (germline): ENHRY, SYGVKD.

This clonotype appeared a few times. The V gene is TRBV19, the J gene TRBJ1-6, with TRBD1 matching 11 bases. V lost 5 bases and J lost 9; bases outside the gene matches: 6. The germline V gene encodes CDR1 LNHDA and CDR2 SQIVND (reference sequence). The CDR3 is made up of 15 amino acids. The CDR3 region is CASSVGTGGASPLHF. DNA for the CDR3: TGTGCCAGTAGTGTTGGGACAGGGGGGGCTTCACCCCTCCACTTT. Supplemented by reference TRBV19 and TRBJ1-6, the full variable domain reads DGGITQSPKYLFRKEGQNVTLSCEQNLNHDAMYWYRQDPGQGLRLIYYSQIVNDFQKGDIAEGYSVSREKKESFPLTVTSAQKNPTAFYLCASSVGTGGASPLHFGNGTRLTVT.